Below are 17 T cell receptor beta chains sequenced from a single sample in a study of shared clonotypes between healthy human individuals. The repertoire was sequenced with immunoSEQ multiplex PCR; TCRdb's copy has only in-frame clones and lacks some. The table has about 700,000 clones, around 74% seen once; the top ten hold approximately 1.7%. Material: memory CD4+ T cells sorted from blood. Subset meaning: CD45RA-negative fraction. The receptors here all came from a woman aged 25 to 39 in good health.

The CDR3 DNA is TGTGCCAGCAGTCCCTCAGGGACCGAAGAGACCCAGTACTTC. This codes for CASSPSGTEETQYF. The chain recombines TRBV6-1 with TRBJ2-5; D may match TRBD1 or TRBD2 (5 bases each). Germline CDR1 MNHNS, CDR2 SASEGT. The CDR3 extends over 14 amino acids. Trimming pared 5 bases from V and 3 bases from J, leaving 13 bases between.

This chain links TRBV5-4 with TRBJ2-7, with 8 bases lining up with TRBD2. CDR1 and CDR2 (germline): SGHNT, YYREEE (reference sequence). This CDR3 region has 16 residues. With V trimmed by 2 bases and J by 4 bases, 11 bases remained unmatched. In DNA form, the CDR3 reads TGTGCCAGCAGCTTTCCAGCGGGACTAGGGAGGTACGAGCAGTACTTC. Its protein product is CASSFPAGLGRYEQYF.

The rearrangement links TRBV27 to TRBJ1-4, with unresolved D. The CDR3 spans 9 residues. Germline CDR1 and CDR2: MNHEY and SMNVEV (reference sequence). The CDR3 bases are TGTGTCCAGCACTTTATGCTGTTTTTT. Translated, it gives CVQHFMLFF.

Comments on this clone: With a much larger clone just one base away, this may be a read error. Other nucleotide sequences in the sample specify the same CDR3. The V call is TRBV28, the J call TRBJ1-2; possibly TRBD1 for D (5 bases). V was pared by 8 bases and J by 2 bases, with 6 bases between. Germline assignment: CDR1 MDHEN and CDR2 SYDVKM. CDR3 length equals 11 residues. CDR3 DNA: TGTGCCAGCGGACACAACTATGGCTACACCTTC. As protein: CASGHNYGYTF.

The chain couples TRBV29-1 to TRBJ1-1; tentatively, D is TRBD1 (6 bases). V lost 7 bases, J lost 6 bases, and 15 bases lay in between. Germline V gene lookup returns CDR1 SQVTM and CDR2 ANQGSEA. This CDR3 region has 12 residues. The CDR3 region has the DNA TGCAGCGCTATAACAGGGATTGCTGAAGCTTTCTTT. It is translated as CSAITGIAEAFF. The full variable domain, rest sourced from reference TRBV29-1 and TRBJ1-1, is SAVISQKPSRDICQRGTSLTIQCQVDSQVTMMFWYRQQPGQSLTLIATANQGSEATYESGFVIDKFPISRPNLTFSTLTVSNMSPEDSSIYLCSAITGIAEAFFGQGTRLTVV.

The chain combines TRBV27 with TRBJ2-7; possibly TRBD1 or TRBD2 for D (7 bases each). V was pared by 4 bases and J by 4 bases, with 23 bases between. The germline gives CDR1 MNHEY, CDR2 SMNVEV (reference sequence). This CDR3 has 17 amino acids. The CDR3 DNA reads as TGTGCCAGCAGTTCCCGGCCCAGACAGGGAGGGATATACGAGCAGTACTTC. Translating gives CASSSRPRQGGIYEQYF.

The rearrangement links TRBV6-5 to TRBJ2-7, with a weak D call TRBD1 (5 bases). Germline-derived CDR1 and CDR2 are MNHEY and SVGAGI. This CDR3 contains 13 residues. The CDR3 DNA reads TGTGCTAGTGCTAGGGGTCTAAACTACGAGCAGTACTTC. As protein: CASARGLNYEQYF.

V gene TRBV28 combines with J gene TRBJ1-2; 7 bases map to TRBD1. The CDR3 totals 12 residues. The J segment lost 4 bases and the V segment lost 11 bases, leaving 7 bases of the junction unmatched. Germline CDR1 and CDR2: MDHEN and SYDVKM. The CDR3 bases are TGTGCCGCAGACAGGGATGGCTATGGCTACACCTTC. It encodes CAADRDGYGYTF.

This clone was counted a few times. V gene TRBV5-1 combines with J gene TRBJ2-5, with 7 bases fitting TRBD2. Germline CDR1 is SGHRS and CDR2 is YFSETQ. V was clipped by 6 bases and J by 1 base; unmatched bases: 3. The CDR3 covers 13 residues. The CDR3 protein is CASTPGGQETQYF. The CDR3 nucleotides read TGCGCCAGCACCCCGGGGGGCCAAGAGACCCAGTACTTC.

The gene calls are TRBV29-1 and TRBJ2-6; D not certain. The CDR3 runs to 14 residues. Trimming removed 7 bases from V and 4 bases from J, with 14 bases in between. Germline V gene data show CDR1 as SQVTM and CDR2 as ANQGSEA. CDR3 DNA sequence: TGCAGCGCCCTCGTGAGTCTCGGGGCCAACGTCCTGACTTTC. Protein sequence: CSALVSLGANVLTF. Together with reference TRBV29-1 and TRBJ2-6, the CDR3 gives the full variable domain: SAVISQKPSRDICQRGTSLTIQCQVDSQVTMMFWYRQQPGQSLTLIATANQGSEATYESGFVIDKFPISRPNLTFSTLTVSNMSPEDSSIYLCSALVSLGANVLTFGAGSRLTVL.

For the CDR3, the DNA is TGTGCCAGCAGCTTAGTTGGGTTTCGGGACAGGGGCTATGGCTACACCTTC. The encoded protein is CASSLVGFRDRGYGYTF. The genes are TRBV7-9 and TRBJ1-2; 10 nucleotides line up with TRBD1. Losses at the gene ends were 1 base for V and 4 bases for J; bases not matched to a gene: 9. CDR3 size: 17 residues. Germline CDR1 is SEHNR and CDR2 is FQNEAQ (reference sequence).

This sequence joins TRBV5-1 and TRBJ2-1; D gene ambiguous. Germline CDR1 is SGHRS and CDR2 is YFSETQ. The V gene lost 0 bases and the J gene lost 3 bases, with 13 bases spanning the gap. CDR3 size: 16 residues. CDR3 region: CASSLDWRTDYNEQFF. The DNA for the CDR3 is TGCGCCAGCAGCTTGGATTGGCGAACCGACTACAATGAGCAGTTCTTC.

The chain employs TRBV6-6 and TRBJ1-5; no definite D call. This CDR3 comprises 14 residues. The V end lost 6 bases, the J end lost 2 bases, and 11 bases lay between the germline ends. The germline CDR1 and CDR2 sequences are MNHNY and SVGAGI (reference sequence). The CDR3 DNA is TGTGCCAGCAGAGGACTGGCGGGCAATCAGCCCCAGCATTTT. The encoded protein is CASRGLAGNQPQHF.

The gene calls are TRBV19 and TRBJ1-5, with D uncertain. V was cut by 7 bases and J by 4 bases, with 14 bases left in between. CDR3 length equals 14 residues. Germline assignment: CDR1 LNHDA and CDR2 SQIVND (reference sequence). The CDR3, as DNA: TGTGCCAGTACTACCTCCGGGCGGAATCAGCCCCAGCATTTT. Its translation is CASTTSGRNQPQHF.

The CDR3 region is CASSLNWGSNEKLFF. CDR3 sequence (DNA): TGTGCCAGCAGCTTGAATTGGGGGAGCAATGAAAAACTGTTTTTT. This chain links TRBV5-5 with TRBJ1-4, with a tentative D call TRBD1 (5 bases). V lost 1 base and J 5 bases, leaving 12 bases between the germline ends. Germline V lookup: CDR1 SGHKS, CDR2 YYEKEE (reference sequence). CDR3 length: 15 residues.

This clone was counted only a few times. The rearrangement uses TRBV6-5 and TRBJ1-1; TRBD1 matches at 7 bases. Germline CDR1 is MNHEY and CDR2 is SVGAGI. V was clipped by 6 bases and J by 4 bases; unmatched bases: 11. This CDR3 spans 15 amino acids. This CDR3 is CASSYKGAGLTEAFF. In DNA, the CDR3 is TGTGCCAGCAGCTATAAGGGGGCAGGTCTCACTGAAGCTTTCTTT.

This rearrangement joins TRBV25-1 to TRBJ2-1, with 9 bases identical to TRBD2. V shed 8 bases, J shed 7 bases, and the junction held 12 bases outside the gene matches. This CDR3 has 15 residues. Germline V lookup: CDR1 MGHDK, CDR2 SYGVNS. The CDR3 sequence is CASGAIAGAGNEQFF. DNA of the CDR3: TGTGCCAGCGGGGCTATAGCGGGAGCAGGTAATGAGCAGTTCTTC.